A selection of T cell receptor beta chains follows, all from one sample in a study of T cell repertoires in cytomegalovirus infection. TCRdb processed the reads anew with MiXCR; each CDR3 protein has one entry. The top ten hold around 40% of the sample, which has 80,000 to 130,000 distinct CDR3 sequences, less than 25% seen once. Sequenced input: CD8+ T cells from PBMCs. The receptors shown here come from a human donor in good health (CMV status not recorded). Some clones in this sample may be carry-over from other donors' samples. Both conserved end residues are trimmed from each CDR3. The D gene is left open where the match is weak.

v_call	d_call	j_call	cdr3_aa
TRBV14	.	TRBJ2-2	ASSQRFTGELF
TRBV7-8	.	TRBJ2-7	ASSLGGRSYEQY
TRBV10-3	.	TRBJ2-1	AIREGGNNEQF
TRBV12-3/TRBV12-4	TRBD1	TRBJ1-2	ASSPGQGPGYT
TRBV12-5	.	TRBJ1-6	ASGLWELNGGFYNSPLH
TRBV28	TRBD1	TRBJ2-7	ASSVGQGAFDEQY
TRBV2	TRBD2	TRBJ2-1	ASSDPSGNYNEQF
TRBV7-6	TRBD1	TRBJ2-7	ATQGTNSYEQY
TRBV5-1	.	TRBJ1-1	ASSLDLGMNTEAF
TRBV2	.	TRBJ1-5	ASSEAINSNQPQH
TRBV28	TRBD2	TRBJ2-3	ASSSPPGTSSTDTQY
TRBV4-2	.	TRBJ1-2	ASSQDTQGGYGYT
TRBV6-2/TRBV6-3	.	TRBJ1-2	ASSYGQSQYGYT
TRBV11-2	TRBD2	TRBJ2-2	ASSLSLLAAINTGELF
TRBV29-1	.	TRBJ1-1	SVDNGLNTEAF
TRBV9	.	TRBJ2-1	ASSAGRQEQF
TRBV7-9	.	TRBJ2-5	ASSLVIAGSQETQY
TRBV7-2	.	TRBJ2-7	ASSLEWGDYEQY
TRBV5-5	.	TRBJ2-7	ASSGWDTSYEQY
TRBV7-9	.	TRBJ2-5	ASSPAIGDQETQY
TRBV12-3/TRBV12-4	TRBD1	TRBJ2-7	ASKGTGGVHEQY
TRBV4-3	.	TRBJ2-1	ASSQGTQASLEQF
TRBV6-2/TRBV6-3	.	TRBJ2-4	ASIGVENIQY
TRBV29-1	.	TRBJ1-1	SVEGGEVTEAF
TRBV7-9	TRBD2	TRBJ2-1	ASSLPLASGGTYNEQF
TRBV7-2	TRBD1	TRBJ2-1	ASSARTGGGDEQF
TRBV7-2	.	TRBJ2-3	ATDPGSGSTDTQY
TRBV11-2	TRBD2	TRBJ2-2	ASSPTGTRGNTGELF
TRBV20-1	.	TRBJ2-7	SAPRGGYEQY
TRBV28	.	TRBJ1-4	ASTPGEKLF
TRBV6-2/TRBV6-3	.	TRBJ1-1	ASSYVNTEAF
TRBV20-1	TRBD1	TRBJ1-2	SARDPPGQEMIGYT
TRBV20-1	TRBD2	TRBJ2-3	SARDLGLSSGGATDTQY
TRBV5-6	.	TRBJ2-1	ASSPARVSRNEQF
TRBV5-1	.	TRBJ1-2	ASSLAPGRLDGYT
TRBV7-2	.	TRBJ2-7	ASSSRGSSYEQY
TRBV7-2	.	TRBJ1-5	ASSPRQSLEPQH
TRBV27	TRBD2	TRBJ2-7	ASSDQRGGLYEQY
TRBV12-3/TRBV12-4	TRBD2	TRBJ2-2	ASRSISGTNTGELF
TRBV11-2	.	TRBJ2-7	ATEGADSYEQY
TRBV5-5	.	TRBJ2-7	ASSPAGGGSYEQY
TRBV6-6	TRBD1	TRBJ2-2	ASSYPRTGRNTGELF
TRBV2	TRBD2	TRBJ2-3	ASSDYGGKTDTQY
TRBV7-9	.	TRBJ2-7	ASSLDRVSYEQY
TRBV5-6	.	TRBJ1-3	ASSLAGVYSGNTIY
TRBV7-2	.	TRBJ2-7	ASSLNSYYEQY
TRBV11-2	TRBD2	TRBJ2-3	ASSLGRGREGDTQY
TRBV7-8	TRBD1	TRBJ2-5	ASSPQEQGGTQY